These 20 T cell receptor beta chains came from one sample sequenced in a study of blood T cell repertoires in COVID-19. The repertoire was sequenced with immunoSEQ multiplex PCR; TCRdb's copy has only in-frame clones and lacks some. The data show roughly 80,000 clones, approximately 79% seen once. Sequenced sample: peripheral blood. The source is a man between 65 and 79 years old with active or convalescent COVID-19.

The rearrangement uses TRBV5-4 and TRBJ2-7; TRBD2 might be the D (6 bases). Trimming took 4 bases from V and 4 from J, leaving 27 bases between them. The CDR3 covers 18 residues. The germline V gene has CDR1 SGHNT and CDR2 YYREEE (reference sequence). The CDR3 DNA sequence: TGTGCCAGCAGCCGGCTCCAAATTCCGGGACTTGCGACGTACGAGCAGTACTTC. It translates to CASSRLQIPGLATYEQYF. The full variable domain, rest sourced from reference TRBV5-4 and TRBJ2-7, is ETGVTQSPTHLIKTRGQQVTLRCSSQSGHNTVSWYQQALGQGPQFIFQYYREEENGRGNFPPRFSGLQFPNYSSELNVNALELDDSALYLCASSRLQIPGLATYEQYFGPGTRLTVT.

The V and J genes are TRBV5-4 and TRBJ2-3; 9 bases map to TRBD1. Germline lookup yields CDR1 SGHNT and CDR2 YYREEE (reference sequence). This CDR3 spans 16 amino acids. J lost 1 base, V lost 0 bases, and 3 bases had no gene match. The CDR3 loop is CASSLGGDRGTDTQYF. CDR3 nucleotide sequence: TGTGCCAGCAGCTTGGGTGGGGACAGGGGCACAGATACGCAGTATTTT.

This chain links TRBV9 with TRBJ1-2, with 8 bases lining up with TRBD1. V shed 6 bases and J 7 bases; nucleotides not matched to a gene: 8. Germline V gene lookup returns CDR1 SGDLS and CDR2 YYNGEE. This CDR3 has 13 residues. The CDR3 DNA sequence: TGTGCCAGCAACCAAGGACAGGGAGGTGGCTACACCTTC. Its protein product is CASNQGQGGGYTF.

V gene TRBV19 combines with J gene TRBJ1-1, with 7 bases lining up with TRBD1. This CDR3 has 13 amino acids. Germline CDR1 is LNHDA and CDR2 is SQIVND (reference sequence). V shed 3 bases, J shed 8 bases, and the junction held 6 bases outside the gene matches. The CDR3 region has the DNA TGTGCCAGTAGTATCGGGACAGATTCAGAAGCTTTCTTT. This gives the protein CASSIGTDSEAFF.

This clone was observed a few times. The V call is TRBV28, the J call TRBJ1-1; perhaps TRBD1 as D (6 bases). CDR3 length: 16 amino acids. The germline CDR1 and CDR2 sequences are MDHEN and SYDVKM. Deletions cut 1 base from V and 0 bases from J, with 12 bases between. As DNA, the CDR3 is TGTGCCAGCAGTTTATCGGGGGGCATAGTGAACACTGAAGCTTTCTTT. Protein: CASSLSGGIVNTEAFF.

J is TRBJ2-1 and V is TRBV19; D may be TRBD1 (6 bases). CDR1 and CDR2 (germline): LNHDA, SQIVND (reference sequence). This CDR3 is built from 13 residues. Trimming removed 7 bases at V and 6 bases at J, with 13 bases between. The DNA of the CDR3 is TGTGCCAGTATCAGTCAGGGGTTCAATGAGCAGTTCTTC. This sequence encodes CASISQGFNEQFF. Drawing the rest from reference TRBV19 and TRBJ2-1, the complete variable domain is DGGITQSPKYLFRKEGQNVTLSCEQNLNHDAMYWYRQDPGQGLRLIYYSQIVNDFQKGDIAEGYSVSREKKESFPLTVTSAQKNPTAFYLCASISQGFNEQFFGPGTRLTVL.

The chain couples TRBV3-1 (or the pseudogene TRBV3-2) to TRBJ2-7; 7 nucleotides match TRBD2. The CDR3 is 15 amino acids. Germline trimming cut 1 base from V and 3 bases from J; bases unmatched to any gene: 6. Looked up from germline, CDR1 is LGHDT and CDR2 is YNNKEL (reference sequence). The CDR3 region is CASSQVSGAYYEQYF. The CDR3 DNA is TGTGCCAGCAGCCAAGTAAGCGGGGCTTACTACGAGCAGTACTTC.

This clone was picked up one time. J is TRBJ2-2 and V is TRBV7-3, with 8 bases lining up with TRBD2. Unmatched junction bases numbered 7, after V lost 5 bases and J lost 2 bases. The germline V gene encodes CDR1 SGHTA and CDR2 FQGTGA. The CDR3 covers 16 residues. The CDR3 region has the DNA TGTGCCAGCAGCGCCAGCAGCGGGGGTAACACCGGGGAGCTGTTTTTT. It codes for CASSASSGGNTGELFF.

The chain employs TRBV5-1 and TRBJ2-3; D gene uncertain. CDR1 and CDR2 from the germline V gene are SGHRS and YFSETQ. V lost 1 base to trimming and J lost 2 bases, with 8 bases between them. The CDR3 is 14 amino acids. The CDR3 sequence: CASSLFGYTDTQYF. The CDR3 nucleotides read TGCGCCAGCAGCTTGTTCGGTTACACAGATACGCAGTATTTT.

This rearrangement joins TRBV7-6 to TRBJ2-3; 9 bases match TRBD1. Per germline, CDR1 SGHVS and CDR2 FNYEAQ. V gave up 2 bases and J gave up 8 bases; unmatched junction bases: 11. CDR3 length: 16 residues. CDR3 DNA sequence: TGTGCCAGCAGCTTACAACCGGGACAGGGTCAAGTTACGCAGTATTTT. Translated, it gives CASSLQPGQGQVTQYF.

The chain carries TRBV14 and TRBJ1-3; 11 bases map to TRBD1. This CDR3 has 16 amino acids. V lost 4 bases, J lost 3 bases, and 5 bases stayed unmatched. CDR1 SGHDN and CDR2 FVKESK come from the germline V gene. In DNA, the CDR3 is TGTGCCAGCAGCCTGCGGACAGGGGGCTTTGGAAACACCATATATTTT. It is translated as CASSLRTGGFGNTIYF.

The chain combines TRBV6-5 with TRBJ2-2, with D possibly being TRBD2 (5 bases). The V and J ends lost 9 bases and 3 bases respectively, with 17 bases between them. The CDR3 runs 15 residues. CDR1 and CDR2 from the germline V gene are MNHEY and SVGAGI. The CDR3 here is CASLPPGEHTGELFF. CDR3 coding DNA: TGTGCCAGTTTACCACCCGGGGAGCACACCGGGGAGCTGTTTTTT.

The table lists this clone with a few counts. The chain joins TRBV5-1 to TRBJ2-5, with 8 bases matching TRBD2. Germline CDR1 is SGHRS and CDR2 is YFSETQ. This CDR3 region has 14 residues. Trimming at V came to 7 bases and at J to 5 bases, leaving 10 bases not matched to a gene. CDR3 protein: CASGTSTGGETQYF. The CDR3, as DNA: TGCGCCAGCGGGACTAGTACGGGCGGGGAGACCCAGTACTTC.

This clone was picked up a small number of times. The chain recombines TRBV12-2 with TRBJ2-7; the table's D call TRBD1 went unverified against the DNA. TRBV12-2 is recorded as a pseudogene. There are 17 residues in the CDR3. The CDR3 here is CASRFPAQTGGSYEQYF. The CDR3 DNA sequence: TGTGCAAGTCGCTTTCCCGCACAGACAGGGGGTTCGTACGAGCAGTACTTC.

V usage is TRBV4-1 and J usage is TRBJ1-5; perhaps TRBD1 as D (5 bases). The germline V gene encodes CDR1 MGHRA and CDR2 YSYEKL. V gave up 5 bases and J gave up 0 bases, with 11 bases separating them. CDR3 length: 15 residues. Written as DNA, the CDR3 is TGCGCCAGCAGCACCCGACAGACTAGCAATCAGCCCCAGCATTTT. Protein sequence: CASSTRQTSNQPQHF.

This sequence joins TRBV7-9 and TRBJ1-4, with a weak D call TRBD1 (5 bases). Trimming removed 1 base at V and 3 bases at J, with 12 bases between. The CDR3 extends over 16 amino acids. Germline values: CDR1 SEHNR, CDR2 FQNEAQ (reference sequence). In DNA form, the CDR3 reads TGTGCCAGCAGCTTAGATGGGGGGTCAGCTAATGAAAAACTGTTTTTT. This sequence encodes CASSLDGGSANEKLFF.

Comment on this clone: One end of the junction is discordant with germline, which a read error may explain. The rearrangement links TRBV7-7 to TRBJ2-5, with 7 bases matching TRBD2. The CDR3 sequence is 14 residues long. CDR1 is SSHAT and CDR2 is FNYEAQ in the germline V gene (reference sequence). DNA of the CDR3: TGTGCTAGCAGCCTGGGAGGGGCTAGCGAGACCCAGTACTTC. This sequence encodes CASSLGGASETQYF.

The V and J genes are TRBV6-5 and TRBJ2-7; possibly TRBD2 for D (5 bases). Looked up from germline, CDR1 is MNHEY and CDR2 is SVGAGI. V was trimmed by 6 bases and J by 9 bases, leaving 12 bases between them. There are 11 residues in the CDR3. CDR3 residues: CASSHGERQYF. CDR3 DNA sequence: TGTGCCAGCAGCCACGGGGAGAGGCAGTACTTC.

The chain couples TRBV30 to TRBJ2-2; 7 bases line up with TRBD1. After removal of 5 bases from V and 7 bases from J, the junction contained 7 bases not matched to a gene. Germline lookup yields CDR1 GTSNPN and CDR2 SVGIG (reference sequence). This CDR3 comprises 13 residues. The CDR3 here is CAWGQDRGGELFF. Here the CDR3 DNA reads TGTGCCTGGGGACAGGATCGGGGCGGGGAGCTGTTTTTT. Full variable domain (outside the CDR3, taken from reference TRBV30 and TRBJ2-2): SQTIHQWPATLVQPVGSPLSLECTVEGTSNPNLYWYRQAAGRGLQLLFYSVGIGQISSEVPQNLSASRPQDRQFILSSKKLLLSDSGFYLCAWGQDRGGELFFGEGSRLTVL.

This chain uses TRBV7-9 with TRBJ1-5; 9 bases fit TRBD1. CDR3 size: 16 residues. The V and J ends lost 5 bases and 0 bases, in that order; junction bases with no gene match: 5. Germline-derived CDR1 and CDR2 are SEHNR and FQNEAQ (reference sequence). DNA of the CDR3: TGTGCCAGCAGCGTCGGGACAGGGAATAGCAATCAGCCCCAGCATTTT. Its protein is CASSVGTGNSNQPQHF.